This passage covers 5 T cell receptor beta chains from one sample sequenced in a study of human CD4 T cells and Enterobacteriaceae. The repertoire was sequenced with immunoSEQ multiplex PCR; TCRdb's copy has only in-frame clones and lacks some. Altogether about 27,000 clones are present, roughly 80% being singletons, with the ten largest covering around 1%. Sorting took every CD4+ cell except CD45RA+CCR7+CD95- naive cells, reaching over 95% purity. Sequenced input: memory CD4+ T cells from blood. All receptors come from a human donor in good health.

V is TRBV7-2 and J is TRBJ2-7; no clear D gene. Germline lookup yields CDR1 SGHTA and CDR2 FQGNSA. CDR3 length: 15 amino acids. Trimming removed 1 base at V and 3 bases at J, with 13 bases between. The CDR3 sequence is CASSLVASSSYEQYF. The CDR3 DNA sequence: TGTGCCAGCAGCTTAGTCGCCAGCAGTAGCTACGAGCAGTACTTC.

V usage is TRBV5-1 and J usage is TRBJ1-1, with D possibly matching TRBD1 (5 bases). CDR3 length: 15 residues. Trimming cost V 0 bases and J 2 bases, with 11 bases left between them. Per the germline V gene, CDR1 is SGHRS and CDR2 is YFSETQ. The CDR3 loop reads CASSLAGGRNTEAFF. Written as DNA, the CDR3 is TGCGCCAGCAGCTTGGCCGGGGGAAGAAACACTGAAGCTTTCTTT.

This chain links TRBV19 with TRBJ1-5; TRBD1 aligns across 8 bases. Germline values: CDR1 LNHDA, CDR2 SQIVND (reference sequence). J was trimmed by 0 bases and V by 11 bases; bases with no gene match: 9. The CDR3 runs to 15 residues. CDR3 nucleotide sequence: TGTGCCTGTGGACAGGGAGTTTATAGCAATCAGCCCCAGCATTTT. This translates into CACGQGVYSNQPQHF.

The chain combines TRBV18 with TRBJ2-7; D call uncertain. The CDR3 covers 13 residues. The V gene's germline CDR1 is KGHSH and CDR2 LQKENI. V was clipped by 5 bases and J by 3 bases, with 11 bases between them. In DNA, the CDR3 is TGTGCCAGCTCATCCACGGCGGTCTACGAGCAGTACTTC. This encodes CASSSTAVYEQYF.

This chain uses TRBV27 with TRBJ1-2; no clear D gene. Trimming removed 5 bases from V and 5 bases from J, with 15 bases in between. Germline lookup yields CDR1 MNHEY and CDR2 SMNVEV (reference sequence). The CDR3 has 14 amino acids. CDR3 coding DNA: TGTGCCAGCAGTCTCTCGCGTGGTACATATGGCTACACCTTC. This translates into CASSLSRGTYGYTF.